Listed below are T cell receptor beta chains from one sample, sequenced in a study of cytotoxic CD8 clonotypes in ibrutinib-treated CLL. Produced via immunoSEQ multiplex PCR; TCRdb's table is partial and in-frame only. The sample has 190,000 or so clones; around 70% are singletons. The starting material was PBMCs, obtained after 24 months of ibrutinib treatment. The receptors derive from a human donor with chronic lymphocytic leukemia. Each CDR3 is given with its conserved first and last residue. D genes are given only for firm matches. Not all rows give a size; the values are once, few, many and, for expanded clones, a class.

>-|TRBV19|-|TRBJ2-7
CASSTGTTGSEQYF
TGTGCCAGTAGTACAGGGACTACAGGGAGCGAGCAGTACTTC
>large|TRBV11-2|-|TRBJ2-5
CASSQLRAGTQETQYF
TGTGCCAGCAGCCAGCTCCGGGCAGGCACTCAAGAGACCCAGTACTTC
>-|TRBV29-1|TRBD1|TRBJ2-5
CSVDRGYQETQYF
TGCAGCGTTGACAGGGGGTACCAAGAGACCCAGTACTTC
>-|TRBV28|TRBD1|TRBJ2-7
CASSNSDRTYEQYF
TGTGCCAGCAGTAACTCGGACAGGACCTACGAGCAGTACTTC
>few|TRBV29-1|-|TRBJ2-5
CSGGGETQYF
TGCAGCGGCGGTGGGGAGACCCAGTACTTC
>-|TRBV19|-|TRBJ1-2
CASSAAWGNYGYTF
TGTGCCAGTAGTGCCGCCTGGGGTAACTATGGCTACACCTTC
>once|TRBV19|-|TRBJ1-2
CASSIGPLTRSYGYTF
TGTGCCAGTAGTATAGGCCCTCTTACAAGGTCCTATGGCTACACCTTC
>once|TRBV9|TRBD1|TRBJ2-7
CASSVGTGGFYEQYF
TGTGCCAGCAGCGTAGGGACAGGGGGTTTTTACGAGCAGTACTTC
>-|TRBV29-1|TRBD1|TRBJ2-7
CSVPGTDSYEQYF
TGCAGCGTTCCCGGGACAGACTCCTACGAGCAGTACTTC
>-|TRBV4-2|-|TRBJ2-7
CASSQETGYEQYF
TGTGCCAGCAGCCAGGAAACAGGTTACGAGCAGTACTTC
>-|TRBV4-3|-|TRBJ1-4
CASSQGHLINEKLFF
TGCGCCAGCAGCCAAGGACACTTAATTAATGAAAAACTGTTTTTT
>few|TRBV19|-|TRBJ1-1
CASSMETVNTEAFF
TGTGCCAGTAGTATGGAGACAGTGAACACTGAAGCTTTCTTT
>-|TRBV5-1|TRBD2|TRBJ2-7
CASSLGAGVSYEQYF
TGCGCCAGCAGCTTGGGGGCGGGAGTCTCCTACGAGCAGTACTTC
>few|TRBV27|-|TRBJ2-7
CASSLLGSFEQYF
TGTGCCAGCAGTTTGCTAGGATCATTCGAGCAGTACTTC
>-|TRBV9|TRBD2|TRBJ2-2
CASSVAPPGLATGELFF
TGTGCCAGCAGCGTAGCTCCCCCGGGACTAGCGACCGGGGAGCTGTTTTTT
>few|TRBV15|TRBD1|TRBJ2-1
CATSRFGQGNSNEQFF
TGTGCCACCAGCAGATTTGGACAGGGGAACTCCAATGAGCAGTTCTTC
>-|TRBV25-1|-|TRBJ1-1
CASSRGGMNTEAFF
TGTGCCAGCAGTAGGGGCGGTATGAACACTGAAGCTTTCTTT
>-|TRBV10-1|-|TRBJ2-7
CASSDGGALNEQYF
TGCGCCAGCAGTGATGGGGGCGCCCTGAACGAGCAGTACTTC
>-|TRBV7-9|-|TRBJ1-2
CASNHPPPGGLGHGYTF
TGTGCCAGCAACCATCCACCTCCCGGGGGGTTAGGTCATGGCTACACCTTC
>few|TRBV7-2|-|TRBJ2-3
CASAAGPYTDTQYF
TGTGCCAGCGCTGCGGGCCCCTACACAGATACGCAGTATTTT
>-|TRBV6-5|-|TRBJ2-7
CASSYSEGSSYEQYF
TGTGCCAGCAGTTACTCGGAGGGGAGCTCCTACGAGCAGTACTTC
>-|TRBV9|-|TRBJ2-1
CASSVDNFGQFF
TGTGCCAGCAGCGTAGACAACTTTGGGCAGTTCTTC
>-|TRBV4-2|-|TRBJ2-3
CASSQDIGAGTDTQYF
TGTGCCAGCAGCCAAGATATAGGGGCGGGCACAGATACGCAGTATTTT
>-|TRBV30|TRBD1|TRBJ1-4
CACYTGGEPNEKLFF
TGTGCCTGCTACACAGGGGGGGAGCCTAATGAAAAACTGTTTTTT
>-|TRBV5-1|-|TRBJ1-4
CASSQGGATNEKLFF
TGCGCCAGCAGCCAGGGCGGGGCAACTAATGAAAAACTGTTTTTT
>once|TRBV11-2|TRBD1|TRBJ2-5
CASSVLQGQETQYF
TGTGCCAGCAGCGTCCTACAGGGGCAAGAGACCCAGTACTTC
>-|TRBV5-1|TRBD2|TRBJ2-1
CASSRQGTSRGVDEQFF
TGCGCCAGCAGCCGACAAGGGACTAGCAGGGGAGTCGATGAGCAGTTCTTC
>-|TRBV2|-|TRBJ1-1
CASIGNGNTEAFF
TGTGCCAGCATTGGGAATGGGAACACTGAAGCTTTCTTT
>once|TRBV9|-|TRBJ2-6
CASSVPMGGAGANVLTF
TGTGCCAGCAGCGTCCCGATGGGGGGTGCTGGGGCCAACGTCCTGACTTTC
>-|TRBV15|TRBD2|TRBJ2-7
CATSRESKREAYEQYF
TGTGCCACCAGCAGAGAATCGAAGCGGGAGGCCTACGAGCAGTACTTC
>once|TRBV5-1|-|TRBJ2-1
CASRVAVYNEQFF
TGCGCCAGCAGGGTAGCGGTCTACAATGAGCAGTTCTTC
>-|TRBV11-2|-|TRBJ2-5
CASSYEETQYF
TGTGCCAGCAGCTACGAAGAGACCCAGTACTTC
>-|TRBV6-5|-|TRBJ2-7
CASSYAVASKGYEQYF
TGTGCCAGCAGTTACGCCGTAGCGAGTAAAGGCTACGAGCAGTACTTC
>few|TRBV27|TRBD2|TRBJ2-1
CASSLTSSGVFNEQFF
TGTGCCAGCAGTTTAACTTCCAGCGGGGTGTTCAATGAGCAGTTCTTC
>-|TRBV6-1|-|TRBJ2-1
CASSESRINEQFF
TGTGCCAGCAGTGAAAGCCGGATCAATGAGCAGTTCTTC
>-|TRBV5-1|TRBD1|TRBJ1-3
CASSHRQGGFSGNTIYF
TGCGCCAGCAGCCATCGACAGGGGGGATTCTCTGGAAACACCATATATTTT
>-|TRBV10-3|TRBD2|TRBJ2-1
CAISEPLSGINEQFF
TGTGCCATCAGTGAGCCGCTTAGCGGGATCAATGAGCAGTTCTTC
>-|TRBV15|-|TRBJ1-5
CATSRQDSGQPQHF
TGTGCCACCAGCAGACAAGACAGCGGTCAGCCCCAGCATTTT
>-|TRBV4-2|-|TRBJ2-2
CASSQVRAHTGELFF
TGTGCCAGCAGCCAAGTCAGGGCCCACACCGGGGAGCTGTTTTTT
>-|TRBV4-1|TRBD2|TRBJ2-2
CASSRTSGRGWELFF
TGCGCCAGCAGCCGGACTAGCGGGAGGGGATGGGAGCTGTTTTTT